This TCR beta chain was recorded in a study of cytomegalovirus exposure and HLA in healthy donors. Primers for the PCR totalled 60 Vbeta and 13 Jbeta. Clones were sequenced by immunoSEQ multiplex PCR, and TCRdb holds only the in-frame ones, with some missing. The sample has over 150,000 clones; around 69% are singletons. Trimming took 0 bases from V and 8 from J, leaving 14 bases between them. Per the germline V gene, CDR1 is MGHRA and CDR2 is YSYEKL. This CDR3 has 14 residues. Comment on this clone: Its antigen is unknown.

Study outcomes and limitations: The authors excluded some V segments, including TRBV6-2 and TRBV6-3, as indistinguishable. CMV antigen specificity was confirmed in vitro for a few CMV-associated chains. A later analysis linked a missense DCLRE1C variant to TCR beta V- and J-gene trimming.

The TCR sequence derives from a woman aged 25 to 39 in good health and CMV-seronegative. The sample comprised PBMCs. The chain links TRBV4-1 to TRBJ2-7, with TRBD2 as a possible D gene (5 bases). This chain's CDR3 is CASSQDFEGWKQYF. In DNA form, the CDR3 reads TGCGCCAGCAGCCAAGATTTCGAGGGTTGGAAGCAGTACTTC.